This TCR beta chain came from a study of PD-1 blockade in classical Hodgkin lymphoma. General observations from the study: Newly diagnosed patients were reported to exhibit reduced baseline TCR diversity relative to healthy donors. A significant rise in TCR diversity by C4D1 was seen for CD4+ but not CD8+ cells. Still unresolved is the cause of the repertoire differences, which may be disease activity or prior therapy.

As for this clone: As yet, its antigen is unknown.

All patients relapsed after autologous stem cell transplantation, and brentuximab vedotin exposure varied. Each best response was a complete response, a partial response or progressive disease. CDR1 LNHDA and CDR2 SQIVND come from the germline V gene (reference sequence). This CDR3 region has 16 residues. Between the trimmed V and J ends, which lost 0 bases and 2 bases, there was a span of 12 bases. Libraries were prepared by immunoSEQ multiplex PCR; TCRdb keeps only in-frame clonotypes and omits some of them. Of 75,000 to 100,000 clones in the sample, 75% to 85% are singletons; the top ten hold roughly 15%.

This specimen consisted of peripheral blood mononuclear cells (PBMCs), obtained before the second cycle of nivolumab. This clonotype was sampled from a human donor with classical Hodgkin lymphoma. The rearrangement joins TRBV19 to TRBJ2-3; D may be TRBD2 (6 bases). CDR3 protein: CASSIERDWATDTQYF. The CDR3 coding sequence is TGTGCCAGTAGTATAGAGCGGGACTGGGCCACAGATACGCAGTATTTT.